This section outlines one T cell receptor (beta chain) sequence together with its context. Its specificity is not known. Unique molecular identifiers were attached to individual cDNA molecules. TCRdb called the 5' RACE reads again in MiXCR, with one record for every CDR3 protein. Of around 70,000 distinct CDR3 sequences in the sample, 9.5% to 15% were seen once. These data belong to a study of early T cells in non-severe SARS-CoV-2 infection. Study-level background: Sequencing was performed on bulk RNA from unsorted whole blood, leaving chains unpaired.

The CDR3 spans 13 residues. Germline lookup yields CDR1 SGHAT and CDR2 FQNNGV. Trimming removed 5 bases at V and 6 bases at J, with 14 bases between. General study points: In VDJdb matching, anti-spike CD8 responses were favored while private and CD4 specificities went missing.

The receptor was isolated from an adult who was a healthcare worker with PCR-confirmed SARS-CoV-2 infection or an uninfected control (not recorded which). The rearrangement joins TRBV11-2 to TRBJ2-7; D is undetermined. The sample was whole blood. CDR3 sequence (DNA): TGTGCCAGCAGCACTCACACCTTCTCCGAGCAGTACTTC. Its translation: CASSTHTFSEQYF.